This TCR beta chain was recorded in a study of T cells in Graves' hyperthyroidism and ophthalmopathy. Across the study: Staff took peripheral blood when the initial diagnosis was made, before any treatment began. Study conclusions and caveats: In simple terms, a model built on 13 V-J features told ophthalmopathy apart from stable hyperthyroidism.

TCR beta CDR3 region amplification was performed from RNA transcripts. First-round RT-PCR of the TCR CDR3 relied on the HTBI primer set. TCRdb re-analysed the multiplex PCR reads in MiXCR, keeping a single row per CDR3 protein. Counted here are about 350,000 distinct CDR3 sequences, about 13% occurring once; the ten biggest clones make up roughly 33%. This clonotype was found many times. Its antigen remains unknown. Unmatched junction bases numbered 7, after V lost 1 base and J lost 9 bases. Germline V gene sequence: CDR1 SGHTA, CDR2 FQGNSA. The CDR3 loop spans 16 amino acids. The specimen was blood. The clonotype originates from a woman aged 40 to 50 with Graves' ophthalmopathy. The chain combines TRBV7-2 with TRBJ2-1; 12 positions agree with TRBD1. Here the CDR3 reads CASSLGRGTGGTEQFF. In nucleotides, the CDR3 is TGTGCCAGCAGCTTAGGCAGGGGGACAGGGGGCACTGAGCAGTTCTTC.